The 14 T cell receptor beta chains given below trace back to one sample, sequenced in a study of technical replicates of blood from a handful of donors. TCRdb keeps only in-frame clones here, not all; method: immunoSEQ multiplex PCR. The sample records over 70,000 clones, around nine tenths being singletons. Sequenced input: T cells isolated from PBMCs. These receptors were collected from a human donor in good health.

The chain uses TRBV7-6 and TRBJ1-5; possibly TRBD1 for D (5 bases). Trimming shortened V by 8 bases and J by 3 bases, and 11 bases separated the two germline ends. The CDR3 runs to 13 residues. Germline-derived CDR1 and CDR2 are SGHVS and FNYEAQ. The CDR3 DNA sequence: TGTGCCAGCGCGGGGGGGGTCAATCAGCCCCAGCATTTT. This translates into CASAGGVNQPQHF.

CDR3 residues: CASSLDGQGRNQPQHF. The CDR3 DNA reads TGTGCCAGCAGTTTAGACGGACAGGGAAGGAATCAGCCCCAGCATTTT. The chain couples TRBV28 to TRBJ1-5; 8 bases map to TRBD1. The germline gives CDR1 MDHEN, CDR2 SYDVKM. This CDR3 region has 16 residues. V shed 2 bases, J shed 4 bases, and the junction held 7 bases outside the gene matches.

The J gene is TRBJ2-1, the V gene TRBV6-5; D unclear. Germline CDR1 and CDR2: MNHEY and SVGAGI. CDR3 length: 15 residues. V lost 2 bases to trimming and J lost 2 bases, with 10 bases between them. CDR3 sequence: CASSYTPLPYNEQFF. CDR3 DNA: TGTGCCAGCAGTTACACCCCACTCCCCTACAATGAGCAGTTCTTC.

The chain's CDR3 is CASRGQGHEQYF. The CDR3 bases are TGTGCCAGCAGAGGACAGGGACACGAGCAGTACTTC. The genes are TRBV5-6 and TRBJ2-7; 8 bases are a match to TRBD1. Per the germline V gene, CDR1 is SGHDT and CDR2 is YYEEEE. Germline trimming cut 5 bases from V and 5 bases from J; bases unmatched to any gene: 3. This CDR3 region has 12 residues. The entire variable domain, with the rest obtained from reference TRBV5-6 and TRBJ2-7, is as follows: DAGVTQSPTHLIKTRGQQVTLRCSPKSGHDTVSWYQQALGQGPQFIFQYYEEEERQRGNFPDRFSGHQFPNYSSELNVNALLLGDSALYLCASRGQGHEQYFGPGTRLTVT.

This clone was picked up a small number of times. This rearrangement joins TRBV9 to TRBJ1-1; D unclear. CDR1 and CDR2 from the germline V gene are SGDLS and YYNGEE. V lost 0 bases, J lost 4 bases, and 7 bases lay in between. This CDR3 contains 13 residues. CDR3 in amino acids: CASSVGAGTEAFF. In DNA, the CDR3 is TGTGCCAGCAGCGTAGGGGCAGGCACTGAAGCTTTCTTT. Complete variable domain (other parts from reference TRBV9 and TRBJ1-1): DSGVTQTPKHLITATGQRVTLRCSPRSGDLSVYWYQQSLDQGLQFLIQYYNGEERAKGNILERFSAQQFPDLHSELNLSSLELGDSALYFCASSVGAGTEAFFGQGTRLTVV.

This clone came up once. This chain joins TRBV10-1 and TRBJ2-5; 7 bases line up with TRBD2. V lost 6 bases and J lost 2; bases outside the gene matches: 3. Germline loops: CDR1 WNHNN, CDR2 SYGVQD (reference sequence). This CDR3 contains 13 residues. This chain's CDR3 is CASRASGQETQYF. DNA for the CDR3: TGCGCCAGCAGGGCTAGCGGACAAGAGACCCAGTACTTC.

CDR3 region: CASSKAGDNYGYTF. In nucleotides, the CDR3 is TGTGCCAGCAGCAAAGCGGGAGATAACTATGGCTACACCTTC. The V and J genes are TRBV27 and TRBJ1-2, with D unclear. Trimming shortened V by 6 bases and J by 1 base, and 12 bases separated the two germline ends. The germline CDR1 and CDR2 sequences are MNHEY and SMNVEV (reference sequence). The CDR3 runs 14 residues.

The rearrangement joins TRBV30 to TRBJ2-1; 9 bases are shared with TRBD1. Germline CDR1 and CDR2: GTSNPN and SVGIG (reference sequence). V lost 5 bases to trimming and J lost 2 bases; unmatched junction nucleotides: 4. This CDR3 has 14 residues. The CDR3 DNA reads TGTGCCTGGGGACAGGGGAGTGCCTACAATGAGCAGTTCTTC. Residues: CAWGQGSAYNEQFF.

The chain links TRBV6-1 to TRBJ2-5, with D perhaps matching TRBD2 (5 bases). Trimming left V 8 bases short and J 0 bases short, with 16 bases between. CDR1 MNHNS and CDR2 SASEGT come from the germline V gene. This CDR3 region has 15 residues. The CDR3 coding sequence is TGTGCCAGCGGGCGGAGCGGCCGGTACCAAGAGACCCAGTACTTC. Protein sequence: CASGRSGRYQETQYF.

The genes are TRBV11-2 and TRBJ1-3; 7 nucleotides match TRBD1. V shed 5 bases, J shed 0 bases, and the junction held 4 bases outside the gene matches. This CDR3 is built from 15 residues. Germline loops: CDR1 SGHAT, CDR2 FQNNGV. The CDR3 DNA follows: TGTGCCAGCAGCCGGACAGGCCTCTCTGGAAACACCATATATTTT. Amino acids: CASSRTGLSGNTIYF. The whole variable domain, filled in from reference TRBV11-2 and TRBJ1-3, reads EAGVAQSPRYKIIEKRQSVAFWCNPISGHATLYWYQQILGQGPKLLIQFQNNGVVDDSQLPKDRFSAERLKGVDSTLKIQPAKLEDSAVYLCASSRTGLSGNTIYFGEGSWLTVV.

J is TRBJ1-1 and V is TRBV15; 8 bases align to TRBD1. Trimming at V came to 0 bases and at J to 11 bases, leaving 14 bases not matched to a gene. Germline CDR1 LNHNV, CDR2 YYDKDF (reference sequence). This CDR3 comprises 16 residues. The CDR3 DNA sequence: TGTGCCACCAGCAGAGATGAGGGGTCAGGGGGCGCGAAGGCTTTCTTT. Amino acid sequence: CATSRDEGSGGAKAFF.

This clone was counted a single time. The CDR3 protein is CASRPEAGGPINEQFF. CDR3 DNA sequence: TGTGCCAGCAGACCGGAAGCGGGAGGGCCTATCAATGAGCAGTTCTTC. This chain connects TRBV11-3 to TRBJ2-1; 10 bases fit TRBD2. V lost 6 bases to trimming and J lost 6 bases; unmatched junction nucleotides: 11. The CDR3 spans 16 residues. Germline V gene data show CDR1 as SGHNT and CDR2 as YENEEA.

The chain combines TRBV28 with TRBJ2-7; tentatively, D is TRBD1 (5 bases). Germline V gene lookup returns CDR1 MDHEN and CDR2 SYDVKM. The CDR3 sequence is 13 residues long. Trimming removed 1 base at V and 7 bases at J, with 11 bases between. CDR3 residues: CASSLFGQEEQYF. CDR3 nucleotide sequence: TGTGCCAGCAGTTTATTTGGACAAGAAGAGCAGTACTTC.

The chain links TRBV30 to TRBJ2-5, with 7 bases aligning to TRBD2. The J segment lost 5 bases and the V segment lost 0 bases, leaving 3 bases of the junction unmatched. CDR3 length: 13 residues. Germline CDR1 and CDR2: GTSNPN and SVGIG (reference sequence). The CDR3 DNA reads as TGTGCCTGGAGTGTGTGGGGGGGGGAGACCCAGTACTTC. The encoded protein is CAWSVWGGETQYF.